This T cell receptor beta chain was documented in a study of blood T cell repertoires in COVID-19. As for the study in general: Some COVID-19 samples were acute and others convalescent; all came from the United States, Italy and Spain. In each case, the material was cDNA or gDNA derived from T cells, B-cell-depleted T cells, or PBMCs.

The CDR3 totals 16 residues. The germline V gene encodes CDR1 MGHRA and CDR2 YSYEKL. Original methodology: Amplification from reference gene primers served as the basis for estimated nucleated cell counts. Clones were sequenced by immunoSEQ multiplex PCR, and TCRdb holds only the in-frame ones, with some missing. That table supplies the V and J calls and clone size; D and trimming were determined from the DNA. The sample contains more than 150,000 clones, approximately 88% of which appear only once. A note on this clone: An end of the junction differs from the germline gene, which may be a read error.

This chain uses TRBV4-1 with TRBJ1-1, with 7 bases that match TRBD1. Input material: peripheral blood. The clonotype was recovered from a woman aged 55-70 years with acute or convalescent COVID-19. In DNA form, the CDR3 reads TGCGCCAGCAGCAAAGATCCTCCAGGGGGATCGGCTGAAGCTTTCTTT. Its protein product is CASSKDPPGGSAEAFF.